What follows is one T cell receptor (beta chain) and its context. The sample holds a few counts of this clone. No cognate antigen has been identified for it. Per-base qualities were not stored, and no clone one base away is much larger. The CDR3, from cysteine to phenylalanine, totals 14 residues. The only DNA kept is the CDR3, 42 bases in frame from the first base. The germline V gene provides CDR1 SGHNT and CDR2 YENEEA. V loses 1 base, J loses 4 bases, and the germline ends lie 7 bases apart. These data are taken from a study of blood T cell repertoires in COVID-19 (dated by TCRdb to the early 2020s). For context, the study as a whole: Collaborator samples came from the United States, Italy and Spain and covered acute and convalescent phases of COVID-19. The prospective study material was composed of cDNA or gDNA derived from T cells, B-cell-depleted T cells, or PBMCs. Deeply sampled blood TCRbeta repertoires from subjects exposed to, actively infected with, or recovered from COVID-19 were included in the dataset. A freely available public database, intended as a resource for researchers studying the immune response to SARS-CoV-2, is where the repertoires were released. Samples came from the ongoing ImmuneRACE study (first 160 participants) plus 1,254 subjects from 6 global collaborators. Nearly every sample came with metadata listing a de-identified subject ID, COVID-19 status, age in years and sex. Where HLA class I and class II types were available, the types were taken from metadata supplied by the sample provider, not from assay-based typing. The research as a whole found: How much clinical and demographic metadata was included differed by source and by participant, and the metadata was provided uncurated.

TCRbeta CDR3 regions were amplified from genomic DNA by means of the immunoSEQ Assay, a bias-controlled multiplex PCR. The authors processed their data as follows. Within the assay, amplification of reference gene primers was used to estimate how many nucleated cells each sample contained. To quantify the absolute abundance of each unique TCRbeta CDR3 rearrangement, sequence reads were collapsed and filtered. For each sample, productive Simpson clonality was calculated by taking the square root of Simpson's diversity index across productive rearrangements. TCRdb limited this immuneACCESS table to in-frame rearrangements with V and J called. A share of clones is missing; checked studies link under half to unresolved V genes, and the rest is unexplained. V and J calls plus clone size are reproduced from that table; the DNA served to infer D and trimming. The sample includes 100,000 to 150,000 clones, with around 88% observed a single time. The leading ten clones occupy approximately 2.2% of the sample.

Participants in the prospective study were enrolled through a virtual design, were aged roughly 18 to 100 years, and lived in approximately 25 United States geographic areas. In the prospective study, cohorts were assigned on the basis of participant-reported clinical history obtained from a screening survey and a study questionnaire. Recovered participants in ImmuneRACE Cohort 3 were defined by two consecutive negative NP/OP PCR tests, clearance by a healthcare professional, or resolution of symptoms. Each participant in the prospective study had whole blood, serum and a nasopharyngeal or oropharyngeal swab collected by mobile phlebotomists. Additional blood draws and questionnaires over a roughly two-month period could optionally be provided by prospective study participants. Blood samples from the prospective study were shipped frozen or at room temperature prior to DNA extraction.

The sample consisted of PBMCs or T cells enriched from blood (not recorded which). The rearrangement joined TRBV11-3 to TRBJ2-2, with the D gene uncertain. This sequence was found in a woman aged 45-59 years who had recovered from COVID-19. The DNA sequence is TGTGCCAGCAGCTTAGCTCCCCCCACCGGGGAGCTGTTTTTT. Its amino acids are CASSLAPPTGELFF.